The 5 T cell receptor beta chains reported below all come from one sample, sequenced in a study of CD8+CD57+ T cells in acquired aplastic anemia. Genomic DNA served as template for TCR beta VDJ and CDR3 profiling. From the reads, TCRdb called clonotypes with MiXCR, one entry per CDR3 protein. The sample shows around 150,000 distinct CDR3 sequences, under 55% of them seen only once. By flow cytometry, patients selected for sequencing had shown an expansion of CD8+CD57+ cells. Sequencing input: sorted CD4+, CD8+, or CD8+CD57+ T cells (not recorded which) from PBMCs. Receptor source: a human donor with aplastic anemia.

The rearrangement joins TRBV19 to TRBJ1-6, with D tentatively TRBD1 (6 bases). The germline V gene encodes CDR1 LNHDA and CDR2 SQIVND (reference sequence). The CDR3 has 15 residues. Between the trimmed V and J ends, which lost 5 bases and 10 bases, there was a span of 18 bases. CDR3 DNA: TGTGCCAGTAGTTGGGCAGGGGAAGATGGATCACCCCTCCACTTT. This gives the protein CASSWAGEDGSPLHF.

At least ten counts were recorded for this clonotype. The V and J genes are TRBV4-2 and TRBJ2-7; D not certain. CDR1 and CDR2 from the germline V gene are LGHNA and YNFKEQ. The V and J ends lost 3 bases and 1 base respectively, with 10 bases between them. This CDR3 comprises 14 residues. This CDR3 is CASSQQTKSYEQYF. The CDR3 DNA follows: TGTGCCAGCAGCCAGCAGACGAAATCCTACGAGCAGTACTTC.

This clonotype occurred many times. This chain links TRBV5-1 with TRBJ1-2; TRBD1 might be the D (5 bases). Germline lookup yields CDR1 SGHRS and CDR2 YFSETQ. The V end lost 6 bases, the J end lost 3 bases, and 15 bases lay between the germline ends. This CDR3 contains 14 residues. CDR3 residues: CASTPRGGDYGYTF. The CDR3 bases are TGCGCCAGCACGCCACGCGGGGGGGACTATGGCTACACCTTC.

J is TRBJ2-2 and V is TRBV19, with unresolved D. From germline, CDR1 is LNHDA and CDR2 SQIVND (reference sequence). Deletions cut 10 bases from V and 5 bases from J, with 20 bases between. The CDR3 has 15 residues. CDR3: CATKIDTYRTGELFF. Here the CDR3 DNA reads TGTGCCACCAAAATCGACACCTATCGGACCGGGGAGCTGTTTTTT.

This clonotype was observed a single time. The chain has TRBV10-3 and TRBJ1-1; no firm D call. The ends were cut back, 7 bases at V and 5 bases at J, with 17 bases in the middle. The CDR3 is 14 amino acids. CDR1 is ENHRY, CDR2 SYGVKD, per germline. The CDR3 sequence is CAITARSPDTEAFF. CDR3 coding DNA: TGTGCCATCACTGCGCGCAGCCCTGATACTGAAGCTTTCTTT.